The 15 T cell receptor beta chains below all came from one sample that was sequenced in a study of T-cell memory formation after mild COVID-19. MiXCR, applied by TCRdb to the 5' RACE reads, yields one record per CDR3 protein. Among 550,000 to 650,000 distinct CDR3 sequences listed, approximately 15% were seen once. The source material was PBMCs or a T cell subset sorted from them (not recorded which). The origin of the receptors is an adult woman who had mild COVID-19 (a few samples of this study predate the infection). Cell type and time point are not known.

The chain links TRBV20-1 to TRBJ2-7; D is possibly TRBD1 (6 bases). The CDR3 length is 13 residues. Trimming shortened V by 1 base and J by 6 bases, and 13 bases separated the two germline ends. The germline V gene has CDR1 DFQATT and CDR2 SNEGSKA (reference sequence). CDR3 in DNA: TGCAGTGCTAGAGGGGGGCCGGGGAGCGAGCAGTACTTC. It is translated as CSARGGPGSEQYF.

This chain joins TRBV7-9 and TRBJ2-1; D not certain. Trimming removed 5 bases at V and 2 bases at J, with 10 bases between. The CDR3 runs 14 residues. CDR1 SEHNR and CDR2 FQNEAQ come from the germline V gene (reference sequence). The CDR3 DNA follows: TGTGCCAGCAGCCGAGTAGGCCCCTACAATGAGCAGTTCTTC. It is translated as CASSRVGPYNEQFF.

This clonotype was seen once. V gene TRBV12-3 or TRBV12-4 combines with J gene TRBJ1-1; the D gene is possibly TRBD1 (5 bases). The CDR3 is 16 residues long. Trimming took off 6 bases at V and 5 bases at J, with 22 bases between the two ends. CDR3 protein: CASRTSGGEGKTEAFF. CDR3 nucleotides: TGTGCCAGCAGAACCTCGGGGGGGGAAGGGAAGACTGAAGCTTTCTTT.

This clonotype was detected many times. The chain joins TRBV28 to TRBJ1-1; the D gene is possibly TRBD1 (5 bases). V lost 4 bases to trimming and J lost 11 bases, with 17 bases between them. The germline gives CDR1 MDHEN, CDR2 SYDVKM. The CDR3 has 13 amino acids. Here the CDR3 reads CASSSPMTVRAFF. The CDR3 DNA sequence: TGTGCCAGCAGTTCCCCAATGACAGTCAGGGCTTTCTTT. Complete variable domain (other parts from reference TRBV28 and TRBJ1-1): DVKVTQSSRYLVKRTGEKVFLECVQDMDHENMFWYRQDPGLGLRLIYFSYDVKMKEKGDIPEGYSVSREKKERFSLILESASTNQTSMYLCASSSPMTVRAFFGQGTRLTVV.

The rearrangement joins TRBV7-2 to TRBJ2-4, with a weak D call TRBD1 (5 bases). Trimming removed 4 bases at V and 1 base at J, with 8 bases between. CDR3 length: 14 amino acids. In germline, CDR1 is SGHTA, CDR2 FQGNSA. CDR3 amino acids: CASSSAGAKNIQYF. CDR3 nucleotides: TGTGCCAGCAGCTCAGCAGGGGCCAAAAACATTCAGTACTTC.

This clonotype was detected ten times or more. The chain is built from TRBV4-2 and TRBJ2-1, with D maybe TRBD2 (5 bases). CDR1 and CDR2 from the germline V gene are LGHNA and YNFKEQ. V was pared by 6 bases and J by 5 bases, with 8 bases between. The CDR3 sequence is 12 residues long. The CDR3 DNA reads TGTGCCAGCAGGAGGGCTGACAATGAGCAGTTCTTC. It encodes CASRRADNEQFF.

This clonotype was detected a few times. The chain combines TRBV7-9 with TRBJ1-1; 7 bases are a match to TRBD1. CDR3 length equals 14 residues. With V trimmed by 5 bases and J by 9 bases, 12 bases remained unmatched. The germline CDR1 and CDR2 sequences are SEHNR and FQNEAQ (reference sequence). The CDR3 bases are TGTGCCAGCAGCCCCAGGAGACAGGGACCAAAAGCTTTCTTT. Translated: CASSPRRQGPKAFF.

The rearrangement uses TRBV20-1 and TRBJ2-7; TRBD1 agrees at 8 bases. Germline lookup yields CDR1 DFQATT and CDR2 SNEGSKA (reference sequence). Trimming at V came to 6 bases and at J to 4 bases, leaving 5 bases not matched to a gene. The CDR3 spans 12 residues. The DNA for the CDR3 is TGCAGTGCCGCCGGACAGGGTTACGAGCAGTACTTC. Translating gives CSAAGQGYEQYF.

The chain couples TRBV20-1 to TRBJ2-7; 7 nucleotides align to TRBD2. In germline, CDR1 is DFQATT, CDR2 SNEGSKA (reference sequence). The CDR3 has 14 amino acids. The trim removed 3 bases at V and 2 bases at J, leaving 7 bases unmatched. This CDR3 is CSARGTTATYEQYF. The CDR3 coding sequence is TGCAGTGCTAGGGGGACTACCGCAACCTACGAGCAGTACTTC.

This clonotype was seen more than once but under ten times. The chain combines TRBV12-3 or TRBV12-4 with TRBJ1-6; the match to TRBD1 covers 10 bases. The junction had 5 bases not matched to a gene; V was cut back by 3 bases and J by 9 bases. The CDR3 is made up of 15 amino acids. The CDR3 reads CASSLRGQGFSPLHF. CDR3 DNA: TGTGCCAGCAGTTTGAGGGGACAGGGGTTTTCACCCCTCCACTTT.

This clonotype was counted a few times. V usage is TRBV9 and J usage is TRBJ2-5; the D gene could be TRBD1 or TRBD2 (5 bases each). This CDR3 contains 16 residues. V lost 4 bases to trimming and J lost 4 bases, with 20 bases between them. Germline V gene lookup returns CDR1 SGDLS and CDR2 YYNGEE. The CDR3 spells CASSSRRDHVPETQYF. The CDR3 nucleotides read TGTGCCAGCAGCTCCCGTCGGGACCACGTTCCAGAGACCCAGTACTTC.

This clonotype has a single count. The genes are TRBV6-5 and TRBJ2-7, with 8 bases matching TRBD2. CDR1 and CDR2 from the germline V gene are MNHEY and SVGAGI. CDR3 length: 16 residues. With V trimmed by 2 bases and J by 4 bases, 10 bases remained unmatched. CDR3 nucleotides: TGTGCCAGCAGTTACCAACTAGCGGAACACCCATACGAGCAGTACTTC. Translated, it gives CASSYQLAEHPYEQYF.

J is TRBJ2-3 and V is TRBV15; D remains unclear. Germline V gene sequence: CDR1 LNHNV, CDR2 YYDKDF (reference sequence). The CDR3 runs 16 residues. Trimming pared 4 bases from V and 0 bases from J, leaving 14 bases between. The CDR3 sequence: CATSTYVGSSTDTQYF. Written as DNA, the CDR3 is TGTGCCACCAGCACTTATGTAGGGTCTAGCACAGATACGCAGTATTTT.

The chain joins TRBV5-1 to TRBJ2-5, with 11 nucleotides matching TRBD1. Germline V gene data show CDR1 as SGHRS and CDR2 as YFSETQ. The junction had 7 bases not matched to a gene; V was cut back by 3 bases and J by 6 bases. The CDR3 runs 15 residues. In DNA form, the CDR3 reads TGCGCCAGCAGCTCCCCGGGACAGGGGGGGCAGACCCAGTACTTC. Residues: CASSSPGQGGQTQYF.

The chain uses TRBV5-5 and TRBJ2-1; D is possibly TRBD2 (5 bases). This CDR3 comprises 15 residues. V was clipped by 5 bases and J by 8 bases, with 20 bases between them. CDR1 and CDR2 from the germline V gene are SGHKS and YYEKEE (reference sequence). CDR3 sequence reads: CASRVEERRAHEQFF. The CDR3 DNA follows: TGTGCCAGCAGGGTTGAGGAGCGGCGGGCACATGAGCAGTTCTTC.